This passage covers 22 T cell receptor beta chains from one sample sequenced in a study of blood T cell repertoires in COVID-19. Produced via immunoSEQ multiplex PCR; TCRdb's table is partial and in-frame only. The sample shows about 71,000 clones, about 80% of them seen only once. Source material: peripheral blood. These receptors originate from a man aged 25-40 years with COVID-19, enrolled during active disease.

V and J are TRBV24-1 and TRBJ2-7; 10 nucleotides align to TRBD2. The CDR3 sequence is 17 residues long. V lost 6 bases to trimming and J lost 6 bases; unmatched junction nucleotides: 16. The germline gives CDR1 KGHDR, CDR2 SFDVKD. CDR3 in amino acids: CATSSSGRAGLSGEQYF. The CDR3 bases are TGTGCCACCAGTTCAAGCGGGAGGGCAGGTTTATCGGGCGAGCAGTACTTC.

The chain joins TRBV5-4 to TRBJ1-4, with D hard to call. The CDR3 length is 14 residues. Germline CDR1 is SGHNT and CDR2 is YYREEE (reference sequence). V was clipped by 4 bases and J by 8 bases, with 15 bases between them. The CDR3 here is CASSHRQEPEKLFF. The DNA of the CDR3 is TGTGCCAGCAGCCATAGACAAGAGCCAGAAAAACTGTTTTTT.

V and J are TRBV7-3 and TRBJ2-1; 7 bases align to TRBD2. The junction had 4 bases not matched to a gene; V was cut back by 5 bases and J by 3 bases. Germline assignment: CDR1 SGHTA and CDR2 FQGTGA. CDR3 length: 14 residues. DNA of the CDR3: TGTGCCAGCAGCCTAGCGGAGAGCTACAATGAGCAGTTCTTC. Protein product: CASSLAESYNEQFF.

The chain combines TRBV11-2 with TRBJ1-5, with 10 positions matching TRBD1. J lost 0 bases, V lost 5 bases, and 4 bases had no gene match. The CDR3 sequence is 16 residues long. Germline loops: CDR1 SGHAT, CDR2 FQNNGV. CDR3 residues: CASSARDRGSNQPQHF. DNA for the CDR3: TGTGCCAGCAGCGCCCGGGACAGGGGTAGCAATCAGCCCCAGCATTTT.

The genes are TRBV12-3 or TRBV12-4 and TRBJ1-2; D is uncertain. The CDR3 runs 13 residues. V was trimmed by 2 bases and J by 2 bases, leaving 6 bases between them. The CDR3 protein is CASSLSQNYGYTF. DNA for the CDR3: TGTGCCAGCAGTTTAAGTCAGAACTATGGCTACACCTTC.

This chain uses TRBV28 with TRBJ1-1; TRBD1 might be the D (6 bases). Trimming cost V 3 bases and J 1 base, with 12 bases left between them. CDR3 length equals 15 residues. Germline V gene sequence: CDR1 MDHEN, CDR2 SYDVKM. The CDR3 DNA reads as TGTGCCAGCAGTTTGGTTCGAGGGGGGAACACTGAAGCTTTCTTT. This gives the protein CASSLVRGGNTEAFF. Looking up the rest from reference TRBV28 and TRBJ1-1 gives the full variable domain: DVKVTQSSRYLVKRTGEKVFLECVQDMDHENMFWYRQDPGLGLRLIYFSYDVKMKEKGDIPEGYSVSREKKERFSLILESASTNQTSMYLCASSLVRGGNTEAFFGQGTRLTVV.

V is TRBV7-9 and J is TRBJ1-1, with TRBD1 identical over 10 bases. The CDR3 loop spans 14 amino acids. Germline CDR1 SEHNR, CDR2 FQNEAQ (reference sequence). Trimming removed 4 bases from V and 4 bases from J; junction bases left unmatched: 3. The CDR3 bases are TGTGCCAGCAGCTCCGACAGGGGGCTCACTGAAGCTTTCTTT. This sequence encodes CASSSDRGLTEAFF.

CDR3 loop: CASSPLTNRVLGNTIYF. CDR3 nucleotides: TGTGCCAGCAGTCCACTAACGAACAGGGTCCTTGGAAACACCATATATTTT. V gene TRBV27 combines with J gene TRBJ1-3; D perhaps matches TRBD1 (6 bases). Per germline, CDR1 MNHEY and CDR2 SMNVEV (reference sequence). The CDR3 has 17 amino acids. V dropped 5 bases and J dropped 3 bases, with 20 bases sitting between them.

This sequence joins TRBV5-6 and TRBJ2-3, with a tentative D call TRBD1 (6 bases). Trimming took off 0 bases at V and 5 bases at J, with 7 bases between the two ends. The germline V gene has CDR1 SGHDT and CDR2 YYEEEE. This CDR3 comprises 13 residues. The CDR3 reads CASSLGQEDTQYF. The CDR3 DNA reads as TGTGCCAGCAGCTTGGGACAGGAAGATACGCAGTATTTT.

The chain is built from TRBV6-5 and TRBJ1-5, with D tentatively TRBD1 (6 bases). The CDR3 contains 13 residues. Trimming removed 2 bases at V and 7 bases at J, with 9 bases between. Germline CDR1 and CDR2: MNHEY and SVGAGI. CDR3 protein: CASSYGRGQPQHF. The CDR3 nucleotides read TGTGCCAGCAGTTACGGCAGGGGACAGCCCCAGCATTTT.

The CDR3: CASSQAGTVDGYTF. The DNA of the CDR3 is TGCGCCAGCAGCCAGGCCGGGACAGTAGATGGCTACACCTTC. The J gene is TRBJ1-2, the V gene TRBV4-3, with 7 bases lining up with TRBD1. J lost 6 bases, V lost 3 bases, and 7 bases had no gene match. Per the germline V gene, CDR1 is LGHNA and CDR2 is YSLEER. The CDR3 totals 14 residues.

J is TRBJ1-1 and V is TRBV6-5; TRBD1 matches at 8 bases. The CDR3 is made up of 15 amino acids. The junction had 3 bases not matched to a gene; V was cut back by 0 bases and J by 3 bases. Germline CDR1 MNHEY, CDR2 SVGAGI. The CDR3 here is CASSYSRGLDTEAFF. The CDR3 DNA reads TGTGCCAGCAGTTACTCCAGGGGGCTGGACACTGAAGCTTTCTTT.

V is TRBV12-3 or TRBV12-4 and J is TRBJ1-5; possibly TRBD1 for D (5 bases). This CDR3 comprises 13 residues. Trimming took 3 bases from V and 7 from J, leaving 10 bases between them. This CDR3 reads CASSFGGKQPQHF. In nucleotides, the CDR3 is TGTGCCAGCAGTTTCGGGGGAAAACAGCCCCAGCATTTT.

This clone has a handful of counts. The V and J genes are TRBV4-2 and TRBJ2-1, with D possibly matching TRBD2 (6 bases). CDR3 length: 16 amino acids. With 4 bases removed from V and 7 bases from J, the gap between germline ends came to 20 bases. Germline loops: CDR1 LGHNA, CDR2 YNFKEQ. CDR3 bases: TGTGCCAGCAGCCTCATAGGTGCTAGCGCGGAAAATGAGCAGTTCTTC. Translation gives CASSLIGASAENEQFF.

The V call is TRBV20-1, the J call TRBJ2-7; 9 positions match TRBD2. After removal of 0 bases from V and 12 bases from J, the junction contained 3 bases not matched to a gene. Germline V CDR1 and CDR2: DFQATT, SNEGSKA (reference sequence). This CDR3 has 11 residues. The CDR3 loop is CSAREGTSPYF. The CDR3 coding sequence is TGCAGTGCTAGAGAAGGGACTAGCCCGTACTTC.

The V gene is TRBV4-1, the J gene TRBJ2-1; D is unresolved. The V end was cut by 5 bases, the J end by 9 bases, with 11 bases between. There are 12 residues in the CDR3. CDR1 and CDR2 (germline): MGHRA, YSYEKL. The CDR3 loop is CASSGRGPEQFF. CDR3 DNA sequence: TGCGCCAGCAGCGGTCGAGGTCCTGAGCAGTTCTTC.

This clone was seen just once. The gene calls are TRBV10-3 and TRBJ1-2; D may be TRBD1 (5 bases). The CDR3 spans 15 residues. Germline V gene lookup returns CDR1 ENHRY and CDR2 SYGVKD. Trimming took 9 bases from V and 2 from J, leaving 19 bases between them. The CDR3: CAIQAPFAKNYGYTF. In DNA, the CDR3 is TGTGCCATACAGGCTCCCTTCGCCAAAAACTATGGCTACACCTTC.

This CDR3 reads CASSQGTVPGTEAFF. Written as DNA, the CDR3 is TGTGCCAGCAGCCAAGGGACAGTCCCAGGGACTGAAGCTTTCTTT. The chain carries TRBV3-1 (or the pseudogene TRBV3-2) and TRBJ1-1; D might be TRBD1 (6 bases). Trimming stripped 1 base from V and 5 bases from J, with 14 bases between. The CDR3 is 15 residues long. The V gene's germline CDR1 is LGHDT and CDR2 YNNKEL (reference sequence).

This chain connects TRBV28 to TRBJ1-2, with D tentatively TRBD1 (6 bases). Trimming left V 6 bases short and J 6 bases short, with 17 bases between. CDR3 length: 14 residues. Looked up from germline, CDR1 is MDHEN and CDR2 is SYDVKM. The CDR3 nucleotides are TGTGCCAGCAGCCCGGACAGTGTATGGGATGGCTACACCTTC. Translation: CASSPDSVWDGYTF.

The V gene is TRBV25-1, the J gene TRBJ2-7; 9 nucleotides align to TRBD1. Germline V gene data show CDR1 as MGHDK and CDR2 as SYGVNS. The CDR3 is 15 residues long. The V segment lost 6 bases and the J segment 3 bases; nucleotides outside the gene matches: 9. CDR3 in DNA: TGTGCCAGCAGGGAAGCGGGACAGGGACGCTACGAGCAGTACTTC. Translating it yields CASREAGQGRYEQYF.

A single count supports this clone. The CDR3 sequence is CASNPGNTDTQYF. The DNA of the CDR3 is TGTGCCAGTAACCCGGGGAACACAGATACGCAGTATTTT. This rearrangement joins TRBV19 to TRBJ2-3, with D tentatively TRBD2 (5 bases). The germline CDR1 and CDR2 sequences are LNHDA and SQIVND (reference sequence). V was trimmed by 7 bases and J by 2 bases, leaving 10 bases between them. This CDR3 has 13 residues.

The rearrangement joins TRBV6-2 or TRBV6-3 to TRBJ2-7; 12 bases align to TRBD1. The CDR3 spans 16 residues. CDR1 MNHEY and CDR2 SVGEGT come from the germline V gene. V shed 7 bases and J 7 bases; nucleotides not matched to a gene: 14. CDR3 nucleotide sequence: TGTGCCAGCACCCCCAGCCCGGGACAGGGGGCTCGGGAGCAGTACTTC. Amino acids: CASTPSPGQGAREQYF.